A single sample gave rise to the 16 T cell receptor beta chains below, sequenced in a study of regulatory and conventional T cells in RAG deficiency. The sorted regulatory T cells were CD4+, CD25-high and CD127-low, with genomic DNA sequenced. Libraries were prepared by immunoSEQ multiplex PCR; TCRdb keeps only in-frame clonotypes and omits some of them. The repertoire holds about 28,000 clones, about 89% seen once, with around 0.82% in the top ten. These data were also reused for a study on regulatory T cells. As that report states: Amplification used 52 TRBV primers and 13 TRBJ primers.

Material for sequencing was Tregs sorted from blood. These receptors were taken from a human donor in good health.

J is TRBJ2-7 and V is TRBV29-1; D gene ambiguous. The V end lost 6 bases, the J end lost 4 bases, and 13 bases lay between the germline ends. Germline assignment: CDR1 SQVTM and CDR2 ANQGSEA. The CDR3 spans 12 residues. The CDR3 DNA reads as TGCAGCGTCAGAAATTCAGGTTACGAGCAGTACTTC. Its translation: CSVRNSGYEQYF.

This clone was seen a handful of times. The chain recombines TRBV28 with TRBJ1-5; D may be TRBD1 (5 bases). The CDR3 is 19 residues long. The V end lost 4 bases, the J end lost 0 bases, and 22 bases lay between the germline ends. The V gene's germline CDR1 is MDHEN and CDR2 SYDVKM. The CDR3 loop reads CASSSRPGLTSASNQPQHF. The CDR3, as DNA: TGTGCCAGCAGTTCCCGGCCGGGACTGACCTCCGCTAGCAATCAGCCCCAGCATTTT. Full variable domain (remainder filled in from reference TRBV28 and TRBJ1-5): DVKVTQSSRYLVKRTGEKVFLECVQDMDHENMFWYRQDPGLGLRLIYFSYDVKMKEKGDIPEGYSVSREKKERFSLILESASTNQTSMYLCASSSRPGLTSASNQPQHFGDGTRLSIL.

This chain links TRBV2 with TRBJ1-3; D remains ambiguous. The CDR3 has 17 amino acids. Trimming pared 1 base from V and 0 bases from J, leaving 13 bases between. Germline assignment: CDR1 SNHLY and CDR2 FYNNEI. DNA of the CDR3: TGTGCCAGCAGTGAAGGAGGCCGGGTGAGCTCTGGAAACACCATATATTTT. Translated: CASSEGGRVSSGNTIYF.

The chain has TRBV5-1 and TRBJ2-1; TRBD1 or TRBD2 may be the D gene (7 bases each). V lost 4 bases and J lost 4, with 15 bases in between. There are 15 residues in the CDR3. Per germline, CDR1 SGHRS and CDR2 YFSETQ. CDR3 in amino acids: CASSPAGGGYNEQFF. DNA of the CDR3: TGCGCCAGCAGCCCGGCAGGGGGAGGGTACAATGAGCAGTTCTTC. The complete variable domain, with remaining parts taken from reference TRBV5-1 and TRBJ2-1, reads KAGVTQTPRYLIKTRGQQVTLSCSPISGHRSVSWYQQTPGQGLQFLFEYFSETQRNKGNFPGRFSGRQFSNSRSEMNVSTLELGDSALYLCASSPAGGGYNEQFFGPGTRLTVL.

V and J are TRBV7-9 and TRBJ1-2, with a weak D call TRBD1 (5 bases). Between the trimmed V and J ends, which lost 5 bases and 5 bases, there was a span of 15 bases. CDR3 length: 14 amino acids. Germline CDR1 and CDR2: SEHNR and FQNEAQ (reference sequence). The CDR3 bases are TGTGCCAGCAGCCTTGGGGAGGGGTCATATGGCTACACCTTC. Residues: CASSLGEGSYGYTF.

This clone has just one count. The chain uses TRBV7-8 and TRBJ1-2; D gene uncertain. CDR1 is SGHVS, CDR2 FQNEAQ, per germline. V lost 7 bases and J 4 bases, leaving 22 bases between the germline ends. CDR3 length: 16 amino acids. The CDR3 sequence: CASTSSRPGSSYGYTF. The CDR3 DNA is TGTGCCAGCACCTCCTCACGGCCTGGGAGTAGCTATGGCTACACCTTC.

V usage is TRBV6-1 and J usage is TRBJ2-7; maybe TRBD2 (5 bases). The ends were cut back, 10 bases at V and 1 base at J, with 8 bases in the middle. The CDR3 length is 11 residues. Germline CDR1 is MNHNS and CDR2 is SASEGT. The CDR3 sequence is CATGNSYEQYF. The CDR3 DNA sequence: TGTGCCACCGGGAATTCCTACGAGCAGTACTTC.

J is TRBJ2-3 and V is TRBV28, with TRBD2 matching over 7 bases. This CDR3 comprises 13 residues. CDR1 MDHEN and CDR2 SYDVKM come from the germline V gene. Unmatched junction bases numbered 8, after V lost 10 bases and J lost 4 bases. The CDR3 DNA is TGTGCCATCCTACCGGGGGGTTCAGATACGCAGTATTTT. Protein sequence: CAILPGGSDTQYF.

The chain employs TRBV4-1 and TRBJ2-7; 9 bases align to TRBD1. V gave up 1 base and J gave up 6 bases; unmatched junction bases: 7. The CDR3 loop spans 15 amino acids. Germline V gene data show CDR1 as MGHRA and CDR2 as YSYEKL. CDR3 amino acids: CASSQGRTGAAEQYF. The CDR3, as DNA: TGCGCCAGCAGCCAAGGAAGGACAGGGGCCGCCGAGCAGTACTTC.

This clone was recorded only once. The chain employs TRBV2 and TRBJ1-4; 8 nucleotides line up with TRBD1. V trimming: 6 bases; J trimming: 3 bases; junction bases outside the gene matches: 12. The V gene's germline CDR1 is SNHLY and CDR2 FYNNEI. The CDR3 loop spans 17 amino acids. The CDR3 loop is CASSGGGQGPANEKLFF. The CDR3 nucleotides read TGTGCCAGCAGCGGGGGTGGACAGGGCCCGGCTAATGAAAAACTGTTTTTT.

V is TRBV15 and J is TRBJ1-4; TRBD1 is a possible D gene (5 bases). V lost 1 base and J 8 bases, leaving 11 bases between the germline ends. Germline loops: CDR1 LNHNV, CDR2 YYDKDF (reference sequence). This CDR3 has 14 residues. For the CDR3, the DNA is TGTGCCACCAGCAGAGGCGGCAGGGCAGAAAAACTGTTTTTT. As protein: CATSRGGRAEKLFF.

The table lists this clone with a count of one. The J gene is TRBJ2-5, the V gene TRBV5-4; no clear D gene. Germline values: CDR1 SGHNT, CDR2 YYREEE (reference sequence). The CDR3 has 14 amino acids. Trimming removed 0 bases from V and 1 base from J, with 7 bases in between. CDR3 region: CASSLELFQETQYF. CDR3 coding DNA: TGTGCCAGCAGCTTGGAACTATTCCAAGAGACCCAGTACTTC.

Written as DNA, the CDR3 is TGTGCCAGCAGCTTAGGGCAGGGGGCAGATACGCAGTATTTT. It translates to CASSLGQGADTQYF. The chain links TRBV7-3 to TRBJ2-3, with 7 nucleotides matching TRBD1. The CDR3 totals 14 residues. V shed 2 bases and J 4 bases; nucleotides not matched to a gene: 3. Germline CDR1 reads SGHTA; CDR2 reads FQGTGA. Complete variable domain (other parts from reference TRBV7-3 and TRBJ2-3): GAGVSQTPSNKVTEKGKYVELRCDPISGHTALYWYRQSLGQGPEFLIYFQGTGAADDSGLPNDRFFAVRPEGSVSTLKIQRTERGDSAVYLCASSLGQGADTQYFGPGTRLTVL.

This clone has only a few counts. The chain links TRBV5-4 to TRBJ1-2, with D perhaps matching TRBD1 (5 bases). Trimming took 0 bases from V and 8 from J, leaving 14 bases between them. The CDR3 is 14 amino acids. Germline V gene data show CDR1 as SGHNT and CDR2 as YYREEE (reference sequence). The CDR3 here is CASSLAGWGQGYTF. CDR3 nucleotides: TGTGCCAGCAGCTTGGCCGGTTGGGGCCAGGGCTACACCTTC.

This rearrangement joins TRBV15 to TRBJ1-4; 9 bases fit TRBD1. With 5 bases clipped from V and 9 bases from J, the junction kept 13 bases outside the gene matches. The CDR3 extends over 16 amino acids. CDR1 and CDR2 from the germline V gene are LNHNV and YYDKDF (reference sequence). In DNA form, the CDR3 reads TGTGCCACCAGCCGACATCAAACAGGGGGCCCAAAAAAACTGTTTTTT. Its translation: CATSRHQTGGPKKLFF.

The genes are TRBV6-6 and TRBJ1-1; TRBD1 might be the D (5 bases). Trimming took 6 bases from V and 3 from J, leaving 17 bases between them. Germline-derived CDR1 and CDR2 are MNHNY and SVGAGI (reference sequence). The CDR3 is 15 residues long. CDR3 DNA sequence: TGTGCCAGCAGCGAACCGGGGGGGAAGTACACTGAAGCTTTCTTT. It codes for CASSEPGGKYTEAFF.